Reported below is one TCR beta chain. Profiled with immunoSEQ multiplex PCR; TCRdb holds only in-frame clones, not every one. Here the sample spans roughly 70,000 clones, 80% to 90% being singletons. The sample belongs to a study of blood T cell repertoires in COVID-19. The CDR3 is 15 amino acids. CDR1 is MNHNY and CDR2 is SVGAGI in the germline V gene (reference sequence). With 8 bases clipped from V and 4 bases from J, the junction kept 9 bases outside the gene matches. The chain combines TRBV6-6 with TRBJ1-5; 9 bases align to TRBD1. Sequenced: peripheral blood. This sequence originates from a woman aged 80 or over with active COVID-19. Here the CDR3 reads CASGTQGARNQPQHF. The CDR3 DNA is TGTGCCAGCGGAACACAGGGGGCGCGTAATCAGCCCCAGCATTTT.